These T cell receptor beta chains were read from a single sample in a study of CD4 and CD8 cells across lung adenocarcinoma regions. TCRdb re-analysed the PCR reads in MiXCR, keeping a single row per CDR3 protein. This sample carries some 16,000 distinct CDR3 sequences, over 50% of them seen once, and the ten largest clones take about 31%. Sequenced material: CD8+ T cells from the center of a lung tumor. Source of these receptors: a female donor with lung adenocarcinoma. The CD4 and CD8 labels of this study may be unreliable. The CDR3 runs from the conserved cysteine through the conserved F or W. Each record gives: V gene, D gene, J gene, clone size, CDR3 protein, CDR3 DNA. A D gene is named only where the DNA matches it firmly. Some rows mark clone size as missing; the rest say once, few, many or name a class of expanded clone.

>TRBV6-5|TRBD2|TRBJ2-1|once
CASRFSGTSGKEQFF
TGTGCCAGCAGATTCTCCGGGACTAGCGGCAAGGAGCAGTTTTTT
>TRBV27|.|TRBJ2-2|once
CASSLQGWGNTNELFF
TGTGCCAGCAGTTTACAGGGCTGGGGGAACACCAATGAGCTGTTTTTT
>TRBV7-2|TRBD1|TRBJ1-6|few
CASSPGQGYNSPLHF
TGTGCCAGCAGCCCAGGACAGGGTTATAATTCACCCCTCCACTTT
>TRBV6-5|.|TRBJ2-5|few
CASSYFGRHQETQYF
TGTGCCAGCAGTTACTTCGGGCGGCACCAAGAGACCCAGTACTTC
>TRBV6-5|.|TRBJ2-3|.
CASISARGGFTDTQYF
TGTGCCAGCATTTCCGCGAGGGGGGGATTCACAGATACGCAGTATTTC
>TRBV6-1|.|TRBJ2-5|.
CASGPSGRRTTDTQYF
TGTGCCAGCGGTCCGAGCGGGCGCCGAACCACAGATACCCAGTACTTC
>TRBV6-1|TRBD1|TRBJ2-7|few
CASTKQGIYEQYF
TGTGCCAGCACCAAACAGGGGATTTACGAGCAGTACTTC
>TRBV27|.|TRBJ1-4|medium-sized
CASSFGQLEKLFF
TGTGCCAGCAGTTTCGGACAGCTGGAAAAACTGTTTTTT
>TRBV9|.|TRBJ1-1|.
CASSVGQGYRTEAFF
TGTGCCAGCAGCGTAGGTCAGGGGTATAGGACTGAAGCTTTCTTT
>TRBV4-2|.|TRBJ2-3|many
CASSQDAGTDTQYF
TGTGCCAGCAGCCAAGATGCGGGCACAGATACGCAGTATTTT
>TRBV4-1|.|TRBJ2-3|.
CASSQECTGGGALETQYF
TGCGCCAGCAGCCAAGAGTGTACTGGGGGCGGGGCCCTAGAGACGCAGTATTTT
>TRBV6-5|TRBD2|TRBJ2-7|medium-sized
CASMRGSTYEQYF
TGTGCCAGCATGCGGGGGTCTACCTACGAGCAGTACTTC
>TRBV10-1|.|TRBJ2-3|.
CASRGLTSTETQYF
TGCGCGAGCCGTGGGTTAACTAGCACAGAGACGCAGTATTTT
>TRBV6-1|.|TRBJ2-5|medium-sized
CASSVLQVEETQYF
TGTGCCAGCAGTGTATTACAGGTGGAAGAGACCCAGTACTTC
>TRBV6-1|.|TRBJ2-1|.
CASSDGATPYNEQFF
TGTGCCAGCAGTGACGGCGCAACCCCGTACAATGAGCAGTTCTTC
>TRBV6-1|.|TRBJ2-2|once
CASSEGGRGAVNTGEQFF
TGTGCCAGCAGTGAAGGGGGCCGCGGGGCGGTAAACACAGGTGAGCAGTTTTTT
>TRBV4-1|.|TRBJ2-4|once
CASSRGDGGLGAKNTQYF
TGCGCCAGCAGCCGAGGAGACGGGGGGCTGGGAGCCAAAAACACTCAGTACTTC
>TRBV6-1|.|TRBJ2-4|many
CASSPDLAKNIQYF
TGTGCCAGCAGTCCGGACCTAGCCAAAAACATTCAGTACTTC
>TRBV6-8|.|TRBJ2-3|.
CASRPSGQPAKDTQYF
TGTGCCAGCCGTCCTTCGGGGCAGCCAGCCAAAGACACGCAGTATTTC
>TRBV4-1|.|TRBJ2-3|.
CASSQGDAARGAKDTQYF
TGCGCCAGCAGCCAAGGAGACGCGGCCCGGGGAGCCAAAGATACGCAGTATTTT
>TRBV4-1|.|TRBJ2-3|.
CASSQDLGETDTQYF
TGCGCCAGCAGCCAAGATTTAGGAGAGACAGATACGCAGTATTTT
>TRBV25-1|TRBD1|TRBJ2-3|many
CASSEVRAGGVDTQYF
TGTGCCAGCAGTGAAGTTCGGGCAGGGGGCGTGGATACGCAGTATTTT
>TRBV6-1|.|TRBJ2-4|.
CASSPWGQRAKNTQYF
TGTGCCAGCAGTCCTTGGGGGCAGCGAGCCAAAAACACTCAGTACTTC
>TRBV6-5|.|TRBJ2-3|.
CASRFSGMSTDAQFF
TGTGCCAGCAGATTCTCCGGGATGAGCACAGATGCGCAGTTCTTT
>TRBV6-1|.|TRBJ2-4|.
CASRPTGHRTKNIQYF
TGTGCCAGCCGCCCTACGGGGCACCGAACCAAAAATATTCAGTACTTC
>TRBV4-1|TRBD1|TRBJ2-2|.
CASSKGQGGTGELFF
TGCGCCAGCAGCAAGGGACAGGGGGGCACCGGGGAGCTGTTTTTT
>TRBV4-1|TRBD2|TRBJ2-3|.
CASSQAGGAGGSTDTQYF
TGCGCCAGCAGCCAAGCGGGCGGGGCGGGGGGAAGCACAGATACCCAGTATTTT
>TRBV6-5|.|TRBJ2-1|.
CASSSGKLNEQFF
TGTGCCAGCAGTTCCGGGAAATTAAATGAGCAGTTCTTC
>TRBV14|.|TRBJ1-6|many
CASHRTGIGSPLHF
TGTGCCAGTCACAGAACAGGGATCGGATCACCCCTCCACTTT
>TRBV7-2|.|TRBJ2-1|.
CASSVVVNEQFF
TGTGCCAGCAGTGTCGTGGTTAATGAGCAGTTCTTC
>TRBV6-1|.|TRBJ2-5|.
CASAGSGRRATETQYF
TGTGCCAGCGCGGGGAGCGGGCGCCGTGCCACAGAGACCCAGTACTTC
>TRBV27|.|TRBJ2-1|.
CASSFAGLGQFF
TGTGCCAGCAGTTTCGCGGGGCTGGGGCAGTTCTTC
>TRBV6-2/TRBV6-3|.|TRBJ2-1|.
CASSYSTRYNEQFF
TGTGCCAGCAGTTACTCGACAAGGTACAATGAGCAGTTCTTC
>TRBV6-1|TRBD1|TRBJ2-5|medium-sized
CASSETIGQGKETQYF
TGTGCCAGCAGTGAAACAATCGGACAGGGCAAAGAGACCCAGTACTTC
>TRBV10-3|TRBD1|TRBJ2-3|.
CAISERQGVTDTQYF
TGTGCCATCAGTGAGCGACAGGGGGTAACAGATACGCAGTATTTT
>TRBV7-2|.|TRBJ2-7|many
CASSRGGSYEQYF
TGTGCCAGCAGCAGGGGGGGGTCCTACGAGCAGTACTTC
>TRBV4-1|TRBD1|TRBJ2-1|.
CASSQEPPWTGSYNEQFF
TGCGCCAGCAGCCAAGAGCCGCCGTGGACAGGGAGCTACAATGAGCAGTTCTTC
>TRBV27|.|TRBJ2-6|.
CASSLESRGGWANVLTF
TGTGCCAGCAGTTTAGAGTCCAGGGGTGGATGGGCCAACGTCCTGACTTTC
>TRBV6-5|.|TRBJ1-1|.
CASSYSRSPLTGYNTEAFF
TGTGCCAGCAGTTACTCTCGGTCCCCGTTGACCGGATATAACACTGAAGCTTTCTTT
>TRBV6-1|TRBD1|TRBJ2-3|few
CASSPRGLRATDTQYF
TGTGCCAGCAGTCCTAGGGGGCTGCGAGCCACAGACACGCAGTATTTT
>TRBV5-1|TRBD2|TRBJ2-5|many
CASSLDGAGVGETQYF
TGCGCCAGCAGCTTGGACGGAGCGGGGGTAGGGGAGACCCAGTACTTC
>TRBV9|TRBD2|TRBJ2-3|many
CASSGRGRGGLAGDITDTQYF
TGTGCCAGCAGCGGACGCGGGCGGGGGGGGCTAGCGGGGGACATCACAGATACGCAGTATTTT